What follows is one TCR beta chain and its context. Its antigen remains unidentified. Tregs were sorted as CD4+CD25+CD127-/low cells. Full-length variable regions came from constant-region reverse primers plus semi-nested Nested Universal Primer A PCR. Via MiXCR, TCRdb re-called the 5' RACE reads, giving one row per CDR3 protein. The profile shows about 40,000 distinct CDR3 sequences, about a fifth of them singletons. Points from the study as a whole: Larger-cohort validation covered only one TCR beta V-J rearrangement. In terms of TCR gene usage, tumor memory CD4+ T cells clustered together with blood and lymph node memory CD4+ cells, as well as with lymph node naive CD4+ cells.

Germline CDR1 and CDR2: SGDLS and YYNGEE. The CDR3 length is 17 residues. The ends lost 4 bases at V and 3 bases at J; junction bases unmatched: 15. V gene TRBV9 combines with J gene TRBJ1-1; 7 bases map to TRBD1. The TCR originated in a female donor with breast cancer. Sequencing was performed on Tregs sorted from a lymph node. The CDR3 loop reads CASSIVGLTGLDTEAFF. In nucleotides, the CDR3 is TGTGCCAGCAGCATAGTCGGATTGACAGGGTTGGACACTGAAGCTTTCTTT.